These 28 T cell receptor beta chains originate from one sample sequenced in a study of neurological immune-mediated disorders. One entry per CDR3 protein, called by TCRdb with MiXCR from the 5' RACE reads. In the table there are tens of thousands of distinct CDR3 sequences, 3% to 4% of which are singletons. The sample comprised PBMCs. These receptors came from a woman in her forties or fifties with multiple sclerosis.

This clonotype was recorded many times. The V gene is TRBV2, the J gene TRBJ2-5; D ambiguous. The V end lost 7 bases, the J end lost 2 bases, and 11 bases lay between the germline ends. CDR1 and CDR2 from the germline V gene are SNHLY and FYNNEI. The CDR3 extends over 13 amino acids. The CDR3: CASNSNYQETQYF. Written as DNA, the CDR3 is TGTGCCAGCAATAGTAATTATCAAGAGACCCAGTACTTC.

This clonotype was seen ten or more times. The chain combines TRBV20-1 with TRBJ2-3, with D perhaps TRBD2 (5 bases). The CDR3 has 14 residues. V was pared by 6 bases and J by 2 bases, with 15 bases between. CDR1 DFQATT and CDR2 SNEGSKA come from the germline V gene (reference sequence). The CDR3 protein is CSALAGRATDTQYF. For the CDR3, the DNA is TGCAGTGCCTTAGCCGGGCGGGCCACAGATACGCAGTATTTT.

This chain joins TRBV12-3 or TRBV12-4 and TRBJ1-2, with D unclear. The CDR3 runs 13 residues. Trimming removed 5 bases at V and 4 bases at J, with 11 bases between. This CDR3 reads CASSTLMSYGYTF. CDR3 coding DNA: TGTGCCAGCAGTACTCTCATGAGCTATGGCTACACCTTC.

This clonotype was seen ten or more times. The V and J genes are TRBV7-2 and TRBJ1-2; D is unclear. This CDR3 has 12 amino acids. Germline CDR1 reads SGHTA; CDR2 reads FQGNSA. Deletions cut 4 bases from V and 6 bases from J, with 9 bases between. CDR3 protein: CASSSSRHGYTF. The CDR3 DNA follows: TGTGCCAGCAGCTCGAGCCGACATGGCTACACCTTC.

As for this clonotype: Possible read error: a much larger clone is one base away. V usage is TRBV12-3 or TRBV12-4 and J usage is TRBJ2-7; D unresolved. Trimming took 3 bases from V and 2 from J, leaving 8 bases between them. This CDR3 region has 13 residues. CDR3 bases: TGTGCCAGCAGTTTCGGCCGAACCTACGAGCAGTACTTC. It encodes CASSFGRTYEQYF.

This clonotype was recorded at least ten times. The chain joins TRBV7-2 to TRBJ2-2, with no clear D. The CDR3 has 14 residues. The V end was cut by 7 bases, the J end by 4 bases, with 13 bases between. From germline, CDR1 is SGHTA and CDR2 FQGNSA. The CDR3 reads CASTSGLSTGELFF. The CDR3, as DNA: TGTGCCAGCACGTCGGGCCTAAGCACCGGGGAGCTGTTTTTT.

This clonotype has ten or more counts. This sequence joins TRBV9 and TRBJ2-1, with D maybe TRBD2 (6 bases). Germline V gene sequence: CDR1 SGDLS, CDR2 YYNGEE. Deletions cut 0 bases from V and 4 bases from J, with 17 bases between. This CDR3 region has 17 residues. Here the CDR3 reads CASSVGAAGSGYNEQFF. The CDR3 DNA sequence: TGTGCCAGCAGCGTAGGGGCGGCGGGGTCCGGGTACAATGAGCAGTTCTTC.

About this clonotype: This may be a read error: a much more frequent sequence differs by one nucleotide. J is TRBJ1-2 and V is TRBV5-1; TRBD1 matches 10 bases. The CDR3 is 14 residues long. The germline V gene encodes CDR1 SGHRS and CDR2 YFSETQ. The DNA of the CDR3 is TGCGCCAGAAGCTCCCCGGGACAGGGGTATGGCTACACCTTC. This encodes CARSSPGQGYGYTF.

V is TRBV20-1 and J is TRBJ2-1; D gene unclear. Between the trimmed V and J ends, which lost 5 bases and 0 bases, there was a span of 8 bases. CDR3 length: 13 amino acids. Germline lookup yields CDR1 DFQATT and CDR2 SNEGSKA (reference sequence). The CDR3 loop is CSAGYSSYNEQFF. CDR3 sequence (DNA): TGCAGTGCTGGATATAGCTCCTACAATGAGCAGTTCTTC.

This clonotype was detected many times. This chain connects TRBV20-1 to TRBJ2-1, with TRBD2 matching 8 bases. The CDR3 covers 15 residues. Germline lookup yields CDR1 DFQATT and CDR2 SNEGSKA (reference sequence). As DNA, the CDR3 is TGCAGCAGTGAACGACGGGGGGGGTCGTACAATGAGCAGTTCTTC. Protein: CSSERRGGSYNEQFF.

This clonotype was seen repeatedly, ten times or more. The chain combines TRBV10-3 with TRBJ1-1; 12 nucleotides align to TRBD1. V gave up 10 bases and J gave up 11 bases; unmatched junction bases: 11. This CDR3 has 13 residues. Germline values: CDR1 ENHRY, CDR2 SYGVKD. The CDR3 nucleotides are TGTGCCACCAGCATGGGACAGGGGGCAGACGCTTTCTTT. Translated, it gives CATSMGQGADAFF.

This clonotype was seen at least ten times. The rearrangement links TRBV28 to TRBJ2-7; a weak D match, TRBD2 (6 bases). CDR3 length equals 15 residues. Germline V lookup: CDR1 MDHEN, CDR2 SYDVKM. Trimming removed 3 bases at V and 3 bases at J, with 15 bases between. The CDR3 nucleotides are TGTGCCAGCAGTTTTTCCGGGACTCGCTACTACGAGCAGTACTTC. It yields the protein CASSFSGTRYYEQYF. Full variable domain (remainder filled in from reference TRBV28 and TRBJ2-7): DVKVTQSSRYLVKRTGEKVFLECVQDMDHENMFWYRQDPGLGLRLIYFSYDVKMKEKGDIPEGYSVSREKKERFSLILESASTNQTSMYLCASSFSGTRYYEQYFGPGTRLTVT.

This clonotype has a count of ten or more. The chain joins TRBV28 to TRBJ1-1, with a possible D match to TRBD1 (6 bases). Germline assignment: CDR1 MDHEN and CDR2 SYDVKM. This CDR3 is built from 15 residues. Trimming removed 6 bases from V and 0 bases from J, with 14 bases in between. The CDR3: CASSAPQGVNTEAFF. CDR3 coding DNA: TGTGCCAGCAGCGCGCCACAGGGCGTGAACACTGAAGCTTTCTTT. The full variable domain, with the rest looked up from reference TRBV28 and TRBJ1-1, is DVKVTQSSRYLVKRTGEKVFLECVQDMDHENMFWYRQDPGLGLRLIYFSYDVKMKEKGDIPEGYSVSREKKERFSLILESASTNQTSMYLCASSAPQGVNTEAFFGQGTRLTVV.

This clonotype was recorded at least ten times. This sequence joins TRBV20-1 and TRBJ1-2; 8 bases map to TRBD1. The germline CDR1 and CDR2 sequences are DFQATT and SNEGSKA (reference sequence). This CDR3 has 11 amino acids. CDR3 in DNA: TGCAGCATTTACAGGGGGAATGGCTACACCTTC. This encodes CSIYRGNGYTF.

This clonotype was found many times. The chain combines TRBV6-5 with TRBJ2-7, with a possible D match to TRBD1 (7 bases). Trimming cost V 4 bases and J 1 base, with 17 bases left between them. Germline CDR1 and CDR2: MNHEY and SVGAGI. This CDR3 is 16 amino acids long. CDR3 region: CASSSRQGGLSYEQYF. As DNA, the CDR3 is TGTGCCAGCAGTTCCCGACAGGGAGGTTTATCCTACGAGCAGTACTTC.

The rearrangement joins TRBV7-8 to TRBJ1-2, with 10 bases matching TRBD1. V lost 5 bases, J lost 0 bases, and 9 bases stayed unmatched. The CDR3 is 17 residues long. Germline CDR1 and CDR2: SGHVS and FQNEAQ. DNA for the CDR3: TGTGCCAGCAGCACCGCGACAGGGGGCGCATCTAACTATGGCTACACCTTC. It encodes CASSTATGGASNYGYTF. Filled out from reference TRBV7-8 and TRBJ1-2, the complete variable domain reads GAGVSQSPRYKVAKRGQDVALRCDPISGHVSLFWYQQALGQGPEFLTYFQNEAQLDKSGLPSDRFFAERPEGSVSTLKIQRTQQEDSAVYLCASSTATGGASNYGYTFGSGTRLTVV.

This clonotype has a count of ten or more. Written as DNA, the CDR3 is TGTGCCAGCAGCTCCCTTCCGGCTCCCCCGCAGTCCGGGGAGCTGTTTTTT. It codes for CASSSLPAPPQSGELFF. The chain joins TRBV7-6 to TRBJ2-2; D call uncertain. Germline CDR1 SGHVS, CDR2 FNYEAQ. Trimming removed 4 bases at V and 6 bases at J, with 21 bases between. The CDR3 spans 17 residues. Supplemented by reference TRBV7-6 and TRBJ2-2, the full variable domain reads GAGVSQSPRYKVTKRGQDVALRCDPISGHVSLYWYRQALGQGPEFLTYFNYEAQQDKSGLPNDRFSAERPEGSISTLTIQRTEQRDSAMYRCASSSLPAPPQSGELFFGEGSRLTVL.

This clonotype was counted ten times or more. The gene calls are TRBV3-1 and TRBJ2-7, with 7 bases identical to TRBD1. V lost 6 bases to trimming and J lost 6 bases; unmatched junction nucleotides: 11. Germline V gene lookup returns CDR1 LGHDT and CDR2 YNNKEL (reference sequence). The CDR3 loop spans 14 amino acids. The CDR3 loop is CASSLHSDRAEQYF. As DNA, the CDR3 is TGTGCCAGCAGTCTTCATTCCGACAGGGCCGAGCAGTACTTC.

The chain employs TRBV11-2 and TRBJ1-4; TRBD1 might be the D (5 bases). Germline loops: CDR1 SGHAT, CDR2 FQNNGV. V lost 1 base and J 4 bases, leaving 10 bases between the germline ends. The CDR3 has 15 residues. As DNA, the CDR3 is TGTGCCAGCAGCTTAGTTGGGGCAAATAATGAAAAACTGTTTTTT. This encodes CASSLVGANNEKLFF.

This clonotype was found many times. The V and J genes are TRBV20-1 and TRBJ2-1, with no clear D. V dropped 5 bases and J dropped 6 bases, with 11 bases sitting between them. CDR1 and CDR2 from the germline V gene are DFQATT and SNEGSKA (reference sequence). The CDR3 is 12 amino acids. The CDR3 protein is CSAQFGSNEQFF. The CDR3 DNA reads as TGCAGTGCTCAGTTCGGCAGCAATGAGCAGTTCTTC.

In this sample, this clonotype turned up a few times. The rearrangement joins TRBV20-1 to TRBJ2-1, with TRBD2 matching over 13 bases. The length of the CDR3 is 19 residues. The germline V gene has CDR1 DFQATT and CDR2 SNEGSKA (reference sequence). V lost 2 bases to trimming and J lost 0 bases; unmatched junction nucleotides: 10. Written as DNA, the CDR3 is TGCAGTGCTAGAACAGGACTAGCGGGGGCCCCGAGCTCCTACAATGAGCAGTTCTTC. It codes for CSARTGLAGAPSSYNEQFF.

This clonotype has at least ten counts. V usage is TRBV7-6 and J usage is TRBJ2-2, with D hard to call. This CDR3 contains 12 residues. Germline loops: CDR1 SGHVS, CDR2 FNYEAQ. Trimming took 5 bases from V and 8 from J, leaving 9 bases between them. Here the CDR3 reads CASSRAIGELFF. In DNA, the CDR3 is TGTGCCAGCAGCCGGGCCATAGGGGAGCTGTTTTTT.

This clonotype was recorded at least ten times. The chain has TRBV6-2 or TRBV6-3 and TRBJ2-1, with D perhaps being TRBD1 or TRBD2 (5 bases each). V lost 0 bases and J lost 3, with 15 bases in between. The CDR3 has 17 amino acids. The germline CDR1 and CDR2 sequences are MNHEY and SVGEGT. CDR3: CASSYSRGSRNYNEQFF. CDR3 nucleotides: TGTGCCAGCAGTTACTCGAGGGGCAGCCGCAACTACAATGAGCAGTTCTTC.

There are many counts of this clonotype. The V gene is TRBV14, the J gene TRBJ2-1; D is unclear. This CDR3 is built from 12 residues. Trimming removed 0 bases at V and 9 bases at J, with 6 bases between. Germline-derived CDR1 and CDR2 are SGHDN and FVKESK. DNA of the CDR3: TGTGCCAGCAGCCAAGAACGTTTTGAGCAGTTCTTC. Translating gives CASSQERFEQFF.

This clonotype was observed many times. This chain uses TRBV9 with TRBJ1-4; unclear D gene. The CDR3 is 15 amino acids. The V end lost 3 bases, the J end lost 0 bases, and 9 bases lay between the germline ends. In germline, CDR1 is SGDLS, CDR2 YYNGEE. CDR3 bases: TGTGCCAGCAGCGAAGAAGGGACAACTAATGAAAAACTGTTTTTT. Its protein is CASSEEGTTNEKLFF.

This clonotype was seen at least ten times. The chain recombines TRBV12-3 or TRBV12-4 with TRBJ2-7; TRBD1 aligns across 10 bases. The CDR3 loop spans 12 amino acids. V gave up 5 bases and J gave up 8 bases; unmatched junction bases: 3. The DNA of the CDR3 is TGTGCCAGCAGTCGGACAGGGGGAAAGCAGTACTTC. As protein: CASSRTGGKQYF.

This chain connects TRBV28 to TRBJ2-7, with a weak D call TRBD1 (5 bases). Germline CDR1 MDHEN, CDR2 SYDVKM. This CDR3 comprises 14 residues. Trimming pared 3 bases from V and 2 bases from J, leaving 11 bases between. The CDR3 coding sequence is TGTGCCAGCAGTTTCGTGGGGCCCCCCTACGAGCAGTACTTC. This encodes CASSFVGPPYEQYF.

This clonotype came up many times. The V gene is TRBV7-6, the J gene TRBJ1-1; unclear D gene. The CDR3 covers 13 residues. V lost 5 bases and J lost 4, with 11 bases in between. CDR1 and CDR2 from the germline V gene are SGHVS and FNYEAQ. The CDR3 reads CASSSGSLTEAFF. As DNA, the CDR3 is TGTGCCAGCAGCAGCGGGAGCCTCACTGAAGCTTTCTTT.